This TCR beta chain is from a study of response to subunit inactivated influenza vaccine. This clonotype came up many times. TCRdb called the RT-PCR reads again in MiXCR, with one record for every CDR3 protein. The sample contains 250,000 to 350,000 distinct CDR3 sequences, about 20% of which appear only once. The ends were cut back, 1 base at V and 8 bases at J, with 8 bases in the middle. Germline-derived CDR1 and CDR2 are SGHTA and FQGNSA. CDR3 length: 13 residues. J is TRBJ2-2 and V is TRBV7-2; no firm D call. This receptor was taken from a man between 50 and 70 years old who received an inactivated influenza vaccine. This sample comprised PBMCs from blood, obtained about 20 months after vaccination. The CDR3 region has the DNA TGTGCCAGCAGCTTAGGATATTCGGGGGAGCTGTTTTTT. Protein sequence: CASSLGYSGELFF.